Presented here are 21 T cell receptor beta chains from one specimen sequenced in a study of tumor-infiltrating lymphocytes in primary liver carcinoma. Out of unsorted whole blood came the blood RNA, and germline DNA was extracted as well. TCR beta cDNA was made from around 520 ng total RNA with a constant-region primer. Slightly modified ARM-PCR with three nested multiplex PCR rounds yielded TCR beta libraries. It was with TRBV1-TRBV30 forward primers and a C-beta reverse primer that the first two PCR rounds were run, at around 11 cycles each. TCRdb redid the calling of the multiplex PCR reads with MiXCR, one entry per CDR3 protein. Here the sample spans about 200,000 distinct CDR3 sequences, roughly two thirds being singletons. Sequencing was carried out using peripheral blood. These receptor sequences come from a woman in her sixties with primary liver carcinoma and hepatitis B virus infection.

On this clonotype itself: A clone one base away is much larger, so this may be a read error. The DNA for the CDR3 is TGTGCCAGCAGCCAGGGACTAGCGGGAGAGAACGAGCAGTACTTC. Residues: CASSQGLAGENEQYF. The V and J genes are TRBV4-2 and TRBJ2-7; 14 positions match TRBD2. Germline trimming cut 3 bases from V and 5 bases from J; bases unmatched to any gene: 3. Per the germline V gene, CDR1 is LGHNA and CDR2 is YNFKEQ. This CDR3 region has 15 residues.

About this clonotype itself: It may be a read error: a sequence one base away is much more abundant. V usage is TRBV29-1 and J usage is TRBJ1-1; TRBD1 might be the D (5 bases). Germline V lookup: CDR1 SQVTM, CDR2 ANQGSEA. There are 12 residues in the CDR3. CDR3: CSGDRLNTGAFF. The CDR3 DNA is TGCAGCGGTGACAGATTGAACACTGGAGCTTTCTTT. The full variable domain, with the rest looked up from reference TRBV29-1 and TRBJ1-1, is SAVISQKPSRDICQRGTSLTIQCQVDSQVTMMFWYRQQPGQSLTLIATANQGSEATYESGFVIDKFPISRPNLTFSTLTVSNMSPEDSSIYLCSGDRLNTGAFFGQGTRLTVV.

The genes are TRBV29-1 and TRBJ1-1; no reliable D call. Per germline, CDR1 SQVTM and CDR2 ANQGSEA. This CDR3 has 13 residues. V was trimmed by 8 bases and J by 4 bases, leaving 17 bases between them. The CDR3 reads CSLVLTQSTEAFF. CDR3 nucleotide sequence: TGCAGCCTTGTTCTCACTCAGAGCACTGAAGCTTTCTTT.

About this clonotype: A much larger clone sits a single nucleotide away, making a read error possible. CDR3 in amino acids: CSVGPPSSGRGGDTRYF. The CDR3 bases are TGCAGCGTGGGACCGCCCTCCTCCGGGAGAGGCGGCGATACGCGGTATTTT. The chain combines TRBV29-1 with TRBJ2-3; possibly TRBD2 for D (6 bases). The CDR3 is made up of 17 amino acids. Looked up from germline, CDR1 is SQVTM and CDR2 is ANQGSEA.

This chain connects TRBV11-1 to TRBJ1-2; 7 bases are a match to TRBD1. Germline V gene data show CDR1 as SGHAT and CDR2 as FQDESV (reference sequence). The J segment lost 5 bases and the V segment lost 7 bases, leaving 7 bases of the junction unmatched. This CDR3 has 13 residues. The CDR3 DNA reads TGTGCCAGCAACGACAGGGTAGGGTATGGCTACACCTTC. This codes for CASNDRVGYGYTF.

With respect to this clonotype: A read error may produce the germline difference seen at one junction end. This rearrangement joins TRBV11-2 to TRBJ2-2; D might be TRBD2 (6 bases). CDR1 is SGHAT and CDR2 is FQNNGV in the germline V gene. This CDR3 has 12 residues. CDR3 nucleotide sequence: TGTGCCAGTAGCTTCTGGGGCGGGGAACTGTTGTTT. Translating it yields CASSFWGGELLF.

About this clonotype itself: A read error is possible here, since a much larger clone lies one base away. The chain is built from TRBV30 and TRBJ1-1, with D uncertain. V dropped 5 bases and J dropped 4 bases, with 11 bases sitting between them. Germline loops: CDR1 GTSNPN, CDR2 SVGIG (reference sequence). The CDR3 is 12 amino acids. The CDR3 loop reads CAWLIPGTEAFF. CDR3 nucleotides: TGTGCCTGGTTAATCCCGGGCACTGAAGCTTTCTTT.

The chain recombines TRBV11-2 with TRBJ1-1, with 9 bases aligning to TRBD1. The V and J ends lost 5 bases and 6 bases, in that order; junction bases with no gene match: 7. The CDR3 is 14 amino acids. Germline loops: CDR1 SGHAT, CDR2 FQNNGV. The CDR3 is CASSLRDRDPEAFF. The CDR3, as DNA: TGTGCCAGCAGCCTCCGGGACAGGGACCCTGAAGCTTTCTTT.

Turning to this clonotype: One end of the junction fails to match germline, which may point to a read error. This sequence joins TRBV11-2 and TRBJ2-2; 10 positions match TRBD2. CDR3 size: 18 residues. The germline V gene encodes CDR1 SGHAT and CDR2 FQNNGV. Here the CDR3 reads CVSSPGRVLAGNTGELFF. CDR3 nucleotide sequence: TGTGTCAGCAGCCCCGGAAGGGTACTAGCGGGAAACACCGGGGAGCTGTTTTTT. The variable domain in full, completed from reference TRBV11-2 and TRBJ2-2, reads EAGVAQSPRYKIIEKRQSVAFWCNPISGHATLYWYQQILGQGPKLLIQFQNNGVVDDSQLPKDRFSAERLKGVDSTLKIQPAKLEDSAVYLCVSSPGRVLAGNTGELFFGEGSRLTVL.

Concerning this clonotype itself: A read error may explain this, as a much larger clone is one base away. V gene TRBV7-9 combines with J gene TRBJ2-7; D is possibly TRBD1 (5 bases). The CDR3 is 12 residues long. In germline, CDR1 is SEHNR, CDR2 FQNEAQ (reference sequence). The CDR3 loop reads CTSSFQGHEQYF. CDR3 in DNA: TGTACCAGCAGCTTTCAGGGCCACGAGCAGTACTTC. The entire variable domain, with the rest obtained from reference TRBV7-9 and TRBJ2-7, is as follows: DTGVSQNPRHKITKRGQNVTFRCDPISEHNRLYWYRQTLGQGPEFLTYFQNEAQLEKSRLLSDRFSAERPKGSFSTLEIQRTEQGDSAMYLCTSSFQGHEQYFGPGTRLTVT.

Comments on this clonotype: This could be a read error, since a much larger clone is one nucleotide away. The chain couples TRBV7-9 to TRBJ1-2, with D perhaps TRBD1 (6 bases). The CDR3 totals 13 residues. Germline CDR1 is SEHNR and CDR2 is FQNEAQ (reference sequence). The CDR3 nucleotides are TGTGCCAGCATCTTAGAACAGGGAGACGGCTACACCTTC. Its protein product is CASILEQGDGYTF.

Comments on this clonotype: Germline and junction disagree at one end, which may indicate a read error. V usage is TRBV6-5 and J usage is TRBJ1-3; D unresolved. CDR1 and CDR2 (germline): MNHEY, SVGAGI. This CDR3 has 13 amino acids. This chain's CDR3 is CVSWEHPGNTIYF. DNA for the CDR3: TGTGTCAGCTGGGAGCACCCTGGAAACACCATATATTTT.

In the case of this clonotype: A much larger clone differs by one base, so this may be a read error. V is TRBV7-8 and J is TRBJ2-3; D call uncertain. The CDR3 has 14 residues. Germline CDR1 reads SGHVS; CDR2 reads FQNEAQ. The V end was cut by 1 base, the J end by 5 bases, with 10 bases between. DNA of the CDR3: TGTGCCAGCAGCTTAGGATTCGCCATAGATACGCAGTATTTT. This gives the protein CASSLGFAIDTQYF.

This clonotype has a single count. Given a much more abundant clone one base away, this may be a read error. CDR3 coding DNA: TGCGCCAGCAGCCAAGATCGGGGGACAGGGGCGATAGATACGCAGTATTTT. This codes for CASSQDRGTGAIDTQYF. This chain links TRBV4-1 with TRBJ2-3; 10 nucleotides align to TRBD1. Losses at the gene ends were 0 bases for V and 5 bases for J; bases not matched to a gene: 8. This CDR3 is 17 amino acids long. Germline CDR1 MGHRA, CDR2 YSYEKL.

This clonotype was picked up many times. This chain joins TRBV5-4 and TRBJ2-2; 7 nucleotides match TRBD1. Trimming took 0 bases from V and 2 from J; bases not matched to a gene: 4. Germline V gives CDR1 SGHNT, CDR2 YYREEE (reference sequence). The CDR3 totals 16 residues. CDR3 in amino acids: CASSLARTGNTGELFF. The CDR3 DNA sequence: TGTGCCAGCAGCTTGGCCAGGACAGGCAACACCGGGGAGCTGTTTTTT.

Points on this clonotype: One end of the junction varies from germline; a read error may be responsible. The V call is TRBV6-5, the J call TRBJ1-6; D is perhaps TRBD1 (6 bases). CDR3 size: 14 residues. In germline, CDR1 is MNHEY, CDR2 SVGAGI. The CDR3 DNA follows: TGTGGCAGCAAGACGACAGGAAATAGTTCACCCCTCCACTTT. The encoded protein is CGSKTTGNSSPLHF.

This clonotype was counted only a few times. This chain connects TRBV12-3 or TRBV12-4 to TRBJ1-1; 8 bases line up with TRBD1. The length of the CDR3 is 16 residues. V was clipped by 6 bases and J by 5 bases; unmatched bases: 14. The CDR3 region is CASRFGTGLGKTEAFF. Here the CDR3 DNA reads TGTGCCAGCAGGTTCGGGACAGGCCTTGGGAAGACTGAAGCTTTCTTT.

The table lists this clonotype with a count of one. Given the absence of the conserved phenylalanine or tryptophan at the CDR3 end, a read error is likely. V gene TRBV6-5 combines with J gene TRBJ2-1; the D gene could be TRBD1 or TRBD2 (5 bases each). Trimming removed 6 bases at V and 6 bases at J, with 18 bases between. The CDR3 is 15 residues long. The germline CDR1 and CDR2 sequences are MNHEY and SVGAGI. The CDR3 bases are TGTGCCAGCAGGGAAGGGACCTCCAACCCCAATGAGCAGTTCTCC. Translated, it gives CASREGTSNPNEQFS.

The chain carries TRBV21-1 and TRBJ2-1; the tabulated D call, TRBD1, remains unverified against the DNA. TRBV21-1 is a listed pseudogene. The CDR3 is 16 amino acids. The CDR3: CASSTWGQGLVNEQFF. CDR3 DNA: TGTGCCAGCAGCACCTGGGGACAGGGGTTGGTAAATGAGCAGTTCTTC.

This clonotype was recorded many times. The rearrangement uses TRBV12-3 or TRBV12-4 and TRBJ2-3, with 9 bases that match TRBD1. Losses at the gene ends were 3 bases for V and 4 bases for J; bases not matched to a gene: 8. The CDR3 has 16 residues. CDR3 in DNA: TGTGCCAGCAGTTTCCTGGACAGGGGTTTCCCAGATACGCAGTATTTT. It is translated as CASSFLDRGFPDTQYF.

This sequence joins TRBV11-1 and TRBJ1-1; no definite D call. The V end was cut by 7 bases, the J end by 7 bases, with 16 bases between. This CDR3 spans 13 amino acids. Germline loops: CDR1 SGHAT, CDR2 FQDESV (reference sequence). The CDR3 bases are TGTGCCAGCATCCTAGGAAAGAGGAGTGAAGCTTTCTTT. As protein: CASILGKRSEAFF.